This T cell receptor (beta chain) was sequenced for a study of shared clonotypes between healthy human individuals. General observations from the study: Rarefaction analysis demonstrated incomplete sorted-subset sequencing notwithstanding large depth.

Worth noting for this clone: Its antigen is not known.

Germline V gives CDR1 SGHNT, CDR2 YYREEE (reference sequence). Deletions cut 7 bases from V and 6 bases from J, with 16 bases between. The CDR3 runs 14 residues. Division of CD4+ cells produced a CD45RA+ naive subset and a CD45RA-negative memory subset. Method: immunoSEQ multiplex PCR; TCRdb's copy keeps in-frame clones and lacks some. Of over a million clones listed, around 78% were seen once; the top ten hold about 0.52%. This TCR was sampled from a man aged 18 to 29 in good health. Some clones in this sample may be carry-over from other donors' samples. Source material: memory CD4+ T cells from PBMCs. Documented subset: CD45RA-negative fraction. The gene calls are TRBV5-4 and TRBJ2-2; maybe TRBD2 (7 bases). For the CDR3, the DNA is TGTGCCAGCGGGGGCAGACGGGGGGCCGGGGAGCTGTTTTTT. Its translation is CASGGRRGAGELFF.